The 13 T cell receptor beta chains presented below share a single source sample, sequenced in a study of shared clonotypes between healthy human individuals. The protocol was immunoSEQ multiplex PCR, while the TCRdb copy is restricted to in-frame clones and leaves out a portion. The table includes approximately 2.3 million clones, approximately 95% detected once. The source material was naive CD4+ T cells from PBMCs. Documented subset: CD45RA+ positively selected. The origin of the receptors is a man aged 18 to 30 in good health. Some clones in this sample may be carry-over from other donors' samples.

The rearrangement joins TRBV5-1 to TRBJ2-3, with D unresolved. V was trimmed by 1 base and J by 2 bases, leaving 11 bases between them. The CDR3 extends over 15 amino acids. Germline V CDR1 and CDR2: SGHRS, YFSETQ. In DNA form, the CDR3 reads TGCGCCAGCAGCTTGAGCCGAATTATCACAGATACGCAGTATTTT. This encodes CASSLSRIITDTQYF.

This CDR3 reads CASGVVGDEQYF. The CDR3, as DNA: TGCGCCAGCGGGGTTGTCGGGGACGAGCAGTACTTC. The rearrangement uses TRBV5-1 and TRBJ2-7, with D perhaps matching TRBD2 (5 bases). The V gene lost 7 bases and the J gene lost 5 bases, with 13 bases spanning the gap. CDR1 and CDR2 (germline): SGHRS, YFSETQ. The CDR3 has 12 amino acids.

The V and J genes are TRBV5-1 and TRBJ1-2; weak D call: TRBD1 (5 bases). The CDR3 is 16 amino acids. Per germline, CDR1 SGHRS and CDR2 YFSETQ. Deletions cut 4 bases from V and 8 bases from J, with 24 bases between. The CDR3 spells CASSPTSGAPPGGYTF. The CDR3 DNA sequence: TGCGCCAGCAGCCCAACATCCGGGGCCCCTCCGGGGGGCTACACCTTC.

The chain uses TRBV5-1 and TRBJ2-5; maybe TRBD2 (6 bases). The germline V gene encodes CDR1 SGHRS and CDR2 YFSETQ. CDR3 length: 15 residues. V was cut by 6 bases and J by 5 bases, with 20 bases left in between. The CDR3 nucleotides are TGCGCCAGCAATGATCCTGGGGCTGGAGGGGAGACCCAGTACTTC. Amino acids: CASNDPGAGGETQYF. The full variable domain, rest sourced from reference TRBV5-1 and TRBJ2-5, is KAGVTQTPRYLIKTRGQQVTLSCSPISGHRSVSWYQQTPGQGLQFLFEYFSETQRNKGNFPGRFSGRQFSNSRSEMNVSTLELGDSALYLCASNDPGAGGETQYFGPGTRLLVL.

V and J are TRBV28 and TRBJ2-5, with D possibly matching TRBD1 (5 bases). Deletions cut 4 bases from V and 9 bases from J, with 9 bases between. CDR1 is MDHEN and CDR2 is SYDVKM in the germline V gene. This CDR3 contains 11 residues. CDR3 region: CASSSARAQYF. The CDR3 nucleotides are TGTGCCAGCAGTTCCGCCAGGGCCCAGTACTTC.

The gene calls are TRBV28 and TRBJ1-1, with D unclear. V gave up 7 bases and J gave up 3 bases, with 12 bases separating them. The CDR3 length is 13 residues. Germline CDR1 MDHEN, CDR2 SYDVKM. The CDR3: CASTPGRDTEAFF. Here the CDR3 DNA reads TGTGCCAGCACCCCCGGCCGGGACACTGAAGCTTTCTTT.

The chain combines TRBV5-1 with TRBJ2-7; the match to TRBD2 covers 7 bases. J gave up 6 bases and V 5 bases, and 11 bases lay outside the gene matches. Germline CDR1 SGHRS, CDR2 YFSETQ. This CDR3 region has 14 residues. The CDR3 region has the DNA TGCGCCAGCAGAAAGGAGCGAGCGGGAATCGAGCAGTACTTC. Protein: CASRKERAGIEQYF.

This sequence joins TRBV28 and TRBJ2-5, with TRBD1 as a possible D gene (7 bases). V was trimmed by 6 bases and J by 5 bases, leaving 25 bases between them. Germline V gene sequence: CDR1 MDHEN, CDR2 SYDVKM. There are 17 residues in the CDR3. The CDR3 DNA follows: TGTGCCAGCAGCTCATACCCTCGACAGGGCGGAGGGGAGACCCAGTACTTC. Translating gives CASSSYPRQGGGETQYF.

The CDR3 DNA sequence: TGCGCCAGCAGGTTACAGGGGAACACTGAAGCTTTCTTT. Translation: CASRLQGNTEAFF. The chain employs TRBV5-1 and TRBJ1-1; D is perhaps TRBD1 (6 bases). Germline V gene sequence: CDR1 SGHRS, CDR2 YFSETQ. V was shortened by 5 bases and J by 1 base, with 9 bases between the two germline ends. The CDR3 covers 13 residues.

The CDR3: CAIGDRRYYGYTF. CDR3 DNA: TGTGCCATCGGGGACAGGAGGTACTATGGCTACACCTTC. V is TRBV10-3 and J is TRBJ1-2; TRBD1 matches 8 bases. CDR1 and CDR2 (germline): ENHRY, SYGVKD. V was clipped by 8 bases and J by 3 bases; unmatched bases: 5. CDR3 size: 13 residues.

Worth noting for this clone: Other nucleotide sequences in the sample specify the same CDR3. This chain joins TRBV10-3 and TRBJ1-3; D gene unclear. V shed 4 bases and J shed 0 bases, with 10 bases lying between them. The CDR3 consists of 15 residues. Germline V gene data show CDR1 as ENHRY and CDR2 as SYGVKD. The CDR3 nucleotides read TGTGCCATCAGTGGAGGACCGAGCTCTGGAAACACCATATATTTT. It encodes CAISGGPSSGNTIYF.

The chain links TRBV7-9 to TRBJ2-7; D is uncertain. This CDR3 is 14 amino acids long. V was cut by 4 bases and J by 1 base, with 11 bases left in between. Germline lookup yields CDR1 SEHNR and CDR2 FQNEAQ (reference sequence). The CDR3 sequence: CASSYPSVSYEQYF. CDR3 nucleotides: TGTGCCAGCAGCTACCCAAGTGTGTCCTACGAGCAGTACTTC.

This clone was recorded once. CDR3 DNA: TGCAGCGTTGCCCGGGTCAGCTCCTACGAGCAGTACTTC. It encodes CSVARVSSYEQYF. The rearrangement uses TRBV29-1 and TRBJ2-7; D not resolved. CDR3 length: 13 residues. Trimming removed 4 bases from V and 0 bases from J, with 10 bases in between. The germline V gene encodes CDR1 SQVTM and CDR2 ANQGSEA.